The present T cell receptor beta chain was sequenced within a study of blood T cell repertoires in COVID-19. At the level of the study: Samples of COVID-19 (acute and convalescent) were obtained from the United States, Italy and Spain. Sources were T cells, B-cell-depleted T cells, or PBMCs; the material itself was cDNA or gDNA.

The germline V gene encodes CDR1 MNHEY and CDR2 SVGEGT. The germline V and J ends were trimmed by 4 bases and 1 base, with 13 bases remaining between them. The CDR3 spans 15 residues. Original analysis: Scientists estimated how many nucleated cells there were by amplifying reference gene primers. Assay: immunoSEQ multiplex PCR; the TCRdb copy retains only in-frame clones and omits some. That table gives V, J and clone size, and the DNA gave D and trimming. The top ten clones hold less than 8.5% of a sample with 65,000 to 90,000 clones, about 93% of them seen once. Input material: peripheral blood. This TCR was sampled from a human donor in a cohort sampled during active COVID-19. V usage is TRBV6-2 or TRBV6-3 and J usage is TRBJ1-1; D remains ambiguous. CDR3 region: CASSFNQRGNTEAFF. The CDR3 coding sequence is TGTGCCAGCAGTTTCAACCAACGGGGGAACACTGAAGCTTTCTTT.